The text below deals with one T cell receptor (beta chain). This specimen comes from a study of HIV-infected patients and healthy controls. TCRdb redid the calling of the 5' RACE reads with MiXCR, one entry per CDR3 protein. The data show roughly 70,000 distinct CDR3 sequences, approximately 15% seen once. The CDR3 has 15 residues. Trimming cost V 1 base and J 0 bases, with 8 bases left between them. Per the germline V gene, CDR1 is KGHSH and CDR2 is LQKENI. The sample taken for sequencing was CD4+ T cells from blood. The origin of this receptor is a human donor in good health. The rearrangement uses TRBV18 and TRBJ2-3; no clear D. The CDR3 DNA is TGTGCCAGCTCACCACAGACAACCAGCACAGATACGCAGTATTTT. It translates to CASSPQTTSTDTQYF. The full variable domain, its missing parts supplied by reference TRBV18 and TRBJ2-3, is NAGVMQNPRHLVRRRGQEARLRCSPMKGHSHVYWYRQLPEEGLKFMVYLQKENIIDESGMPKERFSAEFPKEGPSILRIQQVVRGDSAAYFCASSPQTTSTDTQYFGPGTRLTVL.